The 5 T cell receptor beta chains listed next were all sequenced from one sample in a study of T cells in localized non-small cell lung cancer. The protocol was immunoSEQ multiplex PCR, while the TCRdb copy is restricted to in-frame clones and leaves out a portion. The table has approximately 140,000 clones, 80% to 90% seen once. Material: peripheral blood, obtained before any cancer treatment. The receptors come from a female donor older than 55 with stage I lung adenocarcinoma.

This clone showed up just once. The chain recombines TRBV4-1 with TRBJ2-3; 10 nucleotides line up with TRBD2. CDR3 length equals 17 residues. CDR1 and CDR2 from the germline V gene are MGHRA and YSYEKL. Germline trimming cut 3 bases from V and 2 bases from J; bases unmatched to any gene: 8. The CDR3 sequence is CASSQRGTSGVTDTQYF. The CDR3 nucleotides read TGCGCCAGCAGCCAGAGGGGTACTAGCGGGGTCACAGATACGCAGTATTTT.

The rearrangement links TRBV2 to TRBJ2-2; D gene uncertain. The CDR3 runs to 15 residues. Germline lookup yields CDR1 SNHLY and CDR2 FYNNEI. The V and J ends lost 0 bases and 4 bases respectively, with 9 bases between them. The CDR3, as DNA: TGTGCCAGCAGTGAAGCGCAACCGTCCACCGGGGAGCTGTTTTTT. This gives the protein CASSEAQPSTGELFF.

The CDR3 is CASSEQGATGELFF. DNA for the CDR3: TGTGCCAGCAGTGAGCAGGGGGCCACCGGGGAGCTGTTTTTT. V and J are TRBV6-1 and TRBJ2-2; 8 bases agree with TRBD1. This CDR3 has 14 residues. With 3 bases clipped from V and 4 bases from J, the junction kept 1 base outside the gene matches. From germline, CDR1 is MNHNS and CDR2 SASEGT.

In DNA form, the CDR3 reads TGCGCCAGCAGCTTGGACAGTTACGGTAATCAGCCCCAGCATTTT. Translated, it gives CASSLDSYGNQPQHF. The chain carries TRBV5-1 and TRBJ1-5; D is uncertain. Germline CDR1 is SGHRS and CDR2 is YFSETQ. The CDR3 totals 15 residues. Trimming pared 0 bases from V and 4 bases from J, leaving 11 bases between. The whole variable domain, remainder taken from reference TRBV5-1 and TRBJ1-5, is KAGVTQTPRYLIKTRGQQVTLSCSPISGHRSVSWYQQTPGQGLQFLFEYFSETQRNKGNFPGRFSGRQFSNSRSEMNVSTLELGDSALYLCASSLDSYGNQPQHFGDGTRLSIL.

The CDR3 nucleotides read TGCAGCGCCGAGGGTGGGACAGGGGCGAACACCATATATTTT. It specifies CSAEGGTGANTIYF. The V call is TRBV29-1, the J call TRBJ1-3, with 10 bases lining up with TRBD1. Germline V lookup: CDR1 SQVTM, CDR2 ANQGSEA. V lost 7 bases, J lost 7 bases, and 10 bases stayed unmatched. CDR3 length equals 14 residues.